The sequence of this T cell receptor beta chain was determined in a study of tumor-infiltrating lymphocytes in localized non-small cell lung cancer. Study-level information: Some samples were collected after neoadjuvant chemotherapy; smokers, never-smokers and several histologies were included. Resected tumor was paired with non-adjacent uninvolved lung from the same patient. Study-wide points: Different pieces of the same tissue were used for each assay.

The assay was immunoSEQ multiplex PCR, and TCRdb's table has in-frame clones only and misses some. This table has about 24,000 clones, 60% to 75% appearing once. Germline CDR1 is SGHKS and CDR2 is YYEKEE (reference sequence). This CDR3 region has 16 residues. V gave up 4 bases and J gave up 4 bases; unmatched junction bases: 12. For this clone: Antigen unknown.

The chain recombines TRBV5-5 with TRBJ2-7, with 9 bases lining up with TRBD1. This clonotype originated in a human donor with non-small cell lung cancer. Sequences were obtained from lung tumor tissue. The CDR3 loop reads CASSVATGGNSYEQYF. DNA of the CDR3: TGTGCCAGCAGCGTTGCGACAGGGGGTAATTCATACGAGCAGTACTTC. The full variable domain, completed using reference TRBV5-5 and TRBJ2-7, is DAGVTQSPTHLIKTRGQQVTLRCSPISGHKSVSWYQQVLGQGPQFIFQYYEKEERGRGNFPDRFSARQFPNYSSELNVNALLLGDSALYLCASSVATGGNSYEQYFGPGTRLTVT.